The present entry profiles one T cell receptor beta chain with its context. TCR beta CDR3 region amplification was performed from RNA transcripts. Researchers ran a first-round RT-PCR on the TCR CDR3 using the HTBI primer set. Each CDR3 protein gets one entry after TCRdb re-called the multiplex PCR reads with MiXCR. The sample has 550,000 to 850,000 distinct CDR3 sequences, about 19% seen once. The data were obtained in a study of T cells in Graves' hyperthyroidism and ophthalmopathy. Recently diagnosed hyperthyroidism of less than 2 months' duration affected patients aged 18 to 65. This TCR came from a woman in her fifties or sixties with Graves' hyperthyroidism that later progressed to Graves' ophthalmopathy. The sample consisted of blood.

The CDR3 region is CASSYTGEETQYF. The CDR3 coding sequence is TGTGCCAGCAGTTACACGGGGGAAGAGACCCAGTACTTC. The J gene is TRBJ2-5, the V gene TRBV6-5; D might be TRBD2 (6 bases). V lost 2 bases to trimming and J lost 3 bases, with 7 bases between them. Per the germline V gene, CDR1 is MNHEY and CDR2 is SVGAGI. The CDR3 is 13 residues long.